This T cell receptor (beta chain) derives from a study of PD-L1 blockade in urothelial cancer. The CDR3 loop spans 15 amino acids. The J segment lost 7 bases and the V segment lost 0 bases, leaving 4 bases of the junction unmatched. Germline values: CDR1 SNHLY, CDR2 FYNNEI. Samples spanned pretreatment and treatment, with 1 to 8 time points per patient. The table came from immunoSEQ multiplex PCR; TCRdb's copy has only in-frame clones and leaves some out. The data contain roughly 56,000 clones, more than 65% of them singletons. The clonotype comes from a man between 65 and 85 years old with urothelial cancer. The specimen comprised PBMCs, sampled around atezolizumab (anti-PD-L1) treatment. The V gene is TRBV2, the J gene TRBJ1-4; 8 bases are a match to TRBD1. CDR3 bases: TGTGCCAGCAGTGAAGCAGACAGGGGCGCTGAAAAACTGTTTTTT. Its translation: CASSEADRGAEKLFF. The variable domain in full, with the rest retrieved from reference TRBV2 and TRBJ1-4, is EPEVTQTPSHQVTQMGQEVILRCVPISNHLYFYWYRQILGQKVEFLVSFYNNEISEKSEIFDDQFSVERPDGSNFTLKIRSTKLEDSAMYFCASSEADRGAEKLFFGSGTQLSVL.